These 10 T cell receptor beta chains came from one sample sequenced in a study of blood T cells in healthy people across ages. Alongside a J-beta primer mix, a sample-barcoded 5' primer served in a second PCR lasting 7 to 11 cycles. TCRdb processed the 5' RACE reads anew with MiXCR; each CDR3 protein has one entry. The sample shows approximately 1.5 million distinct CDR3 sequences, less than 45% of them seen only once. Sequencing was carried out using blood. The receptors derive from a woman between 18 and 29 years old in good health.

Remarks on this clonotype: One junction end disagrees with the germline gene, perhaps due to a read error. CDR3 sequence (DNA): TGTGCCAGCAGCTTGGGTGGGTCCAACGTCCTGACTTTC. Its translation: CASSLGGSNVLTF. The chain couples TRBV7-2 to TRBJ2-6; D is undetermined. The CDR3 length is 13 residues. Germline V lookup: CDR1 SGHTA, CDR2 FQGNSA.

CDR3 sequence: CAWSPRQISYGYTF. The CDR3 DNA follows: TGTGCCTGGAGTCCACGACAGATCTCCTATGGCTACACCTTC. This sequence joins TRBV30 and TRBJ1-2, with a tentative D call TRBD1 (5 bases). V was pared by 2 bases and J by 4 bases, with 14 bases between. Germline CDR1 and CDR2: GTSNPN and SVGIG (reference sequence). The CDR3 spans 14 residues. Combining the CDR3 with reference TRBV30 and TRBJ1-2 gives the whole variable domain SQTIHQWPATLVQPVGSPLSLECTVEGTSNPNLYWYRQAAGRGLQLLFYSVGIGQISSEVPQNLSASRPQDRQFILSSKKLLLSDSGFYLCAWSPRQISYGYTFGSGTRLTVV.

The J gene is TRBJ1-2, the V gene TRBV20-1; D not resolved. CDR1 DFQATT and CDR2 SNEGSKA come from the germline V gene (reference sequence). With 6 bases removed from V and 8 bases from J, the gap between germline ends came to 13 bases. The CDR3 runs 11 residues. For the CDR3, the DNA is TGCAGTGCCTTCACGGGTGGCGGCTACACCTTC. This gives the protein CSAFTGGGYTF.

The V and J genes are TRBV10-3 and TRBJ2-3; the match to TRBD1 covers 9 bases. V was pared by 4 bases and J by 2 bases, with 13 bases of the junction left unmatched. The CDR3 is 18 residues long. Germline CDR1 reads ENHRY; CDR2 reads SYGVKD. The CDR3 coding sequence is TGTGCCATCAGTGGACCGGGACAGGGTGCCTCTTTCACAGATACGCAGTATTTT. This gives the protein CAISGPGQGASFTDTQYF.

This clonotype was found a few times. Written as DNA, the CDR3 is TGTGCCAGCAGTCTAGGACTAGTAGTTTCCAATGAGCAGTACTTC. The encoded protein is CASSLGLVVSNEQYF. V and J are TRBV28 and TRBJ2-5; 7 bases match TRBD2. Germline CDR1 reads MDHEN; CDR2 reads SYDVKM. V gave up 5 bases and J gave up 11 bases; unmatched junction bases: 17. The length of the CDR3 is 15 residues. Filled out from reference TRBV28 and TRBJ2-5, the complete variable domain reads DVKVTQSSRYLVKRTGEKVFLECVQDMDHENMFWYRQDPGLGLRLIYFSYDVKMKEKGDIPEGYSVSREKKERFSLILESASTNQTSMYLCASSLGLVVSNEQYFGPGTRLLVL.

This chain links TRBV12-3 or TRBV12-4 with TRBJ1-5; TRBD1 might be the D (5 bases). Trimming cost V 2 bases and J 0 bases, with 14 bases left between them. This CDR3 is 17 amino acids long. CDR3 region: CASSLSLREGSNQPQHF. The CDR3 DNA reads TGTGCCAGCAGTTTATCACTCAGGGAGGGTAGCAATCAGCCCCAGCATTTT.

The chain recombines TRBV7-2 with TRBJ1-2; unclear D gene. Germline V gene data show CDR1 as SGHTA and CDR2 as FQGNSA. Trimming left V 5 bases short and J 3 bases short, with 19 bases between. CDR3 length: 16 amino acids. In nucleotides, the CDR3 is TGTGCCAGCAGCCCAGCGGTTGGGTTAGGTGACTATGGCTACACCTTC. Its protein product is CASSPAVGLGDYGYTF.

V is TRBV7-9 and J is TRBJ1-3; D is uncertain. The CDR3 loop spans 15 amino acids. V was clipped by 1 base and J by 2 bases, with 9 bases between them. The germline V gene has CDR1 SEHNR and CDR2 FQNEAQ (reference sequence). CDR3 in DNA: TGTGCCAGCAGCTTAGTAATGGCCGCTGGAAACACCATATATTTT. It is translated as CASSLVMAAGNTIYF.

The chain employs TRBV9 and TRBJ2-1, with D perhaps TRBD2 (5 bases). The CDR3 spans 18 residues. CDR1 and CDR2 from the germline V gene are SGDLS and YYNGEE. The ends were cut back, 0 bases at V and 4 bases at J, with 20 bases in the middle. The DNA for the CDR3 is TGTGCCAGCAGCGTAGCTCTTCAAGAGCGGACTCCATACAATGAGCAGTTCTTC. This translates into CASSVALQERTPYNEQFF.

This clonotype has a handful of counts. The chain combines TRBV3-1 with TRBJ2-7; D is ambiguous. Between the trimmed V and J ends, which lost 3 bases and 7 bases, there was a span of 7 bases. The germline V gene encodes CDR1 LGHDT and CDR2 YNNKEL (reference sequence). The CDR3 length is 11 residues. CDR3 nucleotide sequence: TGTGCCAGCAGCCAGATCGATGAGCAGTACTTC. This translates into CASSQIDEQYF.